Listed below are T cell receptor beta chains from one sample, sequenced in a study of blood T cell repertoires in COVID-19. TCRdb's table, derived via immunoSEQ multiplex PCR, lists solely in-frame clones and lacks some. The sample includes hundreds of thousands of clones, 70% to 90% of them seen just once. Sequenced: peripheral blood. The receptors originated from a woman between 45 and 60 years old who had recovered from COVID-19. CDR3s include the opening cysteine and the closing phenylalanine or tryptophan. The D gene is left open where the match is weak. Not every row has a clone size; where given, it reads once, few, many or a size class.

d_gene	v_gene	j_gene	abundance	CDR3aa	CDR3nt
.	TRBV11-2	TRBJ1-3	.	CASSLLQSGNTIYF	TGTGCCAGCAGCTTACTGCAGTCTGGAAACACCATATATTTT
TRBD2	TRBV10-3	TRBJ2-2	.	CAISDQRGGPNSGELFF	TGTGCCATCAGTGATCAGCGGGGGGGCCCCAATTCGGGGGAGCTGTTTTTT
TRBD1	TRBV6-5	TRBJ1-2	many	CASSRQGDGYTF	TGTGCCAGCAGTCGACAGGGGGATGGCTACACCTTC
TRBD1	TRBV7-2	TRBJ2-2	.	CASSPHAGGANTGELFF	TGTGCCAGCAGCCCACACGCAGGGGGCGCGAACACCGGGGAGCTGTTTTTT
TRBD2	TRBV19	TRBJ2-5	.	CASSKASGGVKTQYF	TGTGCCAGTAGTAAGGCTAGCGGGGGGGTTAAGACCCAGTACTTC
TRBD2	TRBV7-2	TRBJ2-1	.	CASQAGGLYNEQFF	TGTGCCAGCCAAGCGGGAGGGCTATACAATGAGCAGTTCTTC
.	TRBV7-4	TRBJ2-7	few	CASSLKEGRTFYEQYF	TGTGCCAGCAGCCTTAAGGAAGGGAGAACGTTTTACGAGCAGTACTTC
.	TRBV20-1	TRBJ1-4	once	CSAGGRTKNEKLFF	TGCAGTGCTGGTGGGCGTACTAAAAATGAAAAACTGTTTTTT
.	TRBV7-8	TRBJ2-7	few	CASSFSYEQYF	TGTGCCAGCAGCTTTAGCTACGAGCAGTACTTC
TRBD1	TRBV5-4	TRBJ2-4	.	CASSPGTGVNIQYF	TGTGCCAGCAGCCCCGGGACAGGGGTAAACATTCAGTACTTC
TRBD2	TRBV7-2	TRBJ2-2	.	CASSLGTRTGELFF	TGTGCCAGCAGCTTAGGGACTAGGACCGGGGAGCTGTTTTTT
TRBD2	TRBV7-2	TRBJ2-1	.	CASSKGRGRGNEQFF	TGTGCCAGCAGCAAGGGGCGCGGGAGAGGAAATGAGCAGTTCTTC
TRBD1	TRBV9	TRBJ2-3	.	CASSGTGDFSTDTQYF	TGTGCCAGCAGCGGGACAGGTGACTTTAGCACAGATACGCAGTATTTT
TRBD1	TRBV28	TRBJ2-3	.	CASGSRGSTDTQYF	TGTGCCAGCGGCTCCAGGGGGAGCACAGATACGCAGTATTTT
.	TRBV7-9	TRBJ2-1	few	CASSLRRSEQFF	TGTGCCAGCAGCTTACGAAGGAGTGAGCAGTTCTTC
.	TRBV5-1	TRBJ2-5	.	CASSVSKETQYF	TGCGCCAGCAGTGTCAGTAAAGAGACCCAGTACTTC
.	TRBV7-6	TRBJ2-1	once	CASSLQEGPPYNEQFF	TGTGCCAGCAGCTTACAAGAGGGCCCCCCATACAATGAGCAGTTCTTC
.	TRBV18	TRBJ2-7	.	CASSPRVGSSYEQYF	TGTGCCAGCTCACCGAGGGTAGGTAGCTCCTACGAGCAGTACTTC
.	TRBV6-5	TRBJ2-7	.	CASVFRGTYEQYF	TGTGCCAGCGTGTTTCGGGGAACCTACGAGCAGTACTTC
.	TRBV4-1	TRBJ2-7	.	CASSRSDSNSYEQYF	TGCGCCAGCAGCCGATCGGACTCCAACTCCTACGAGCAGTACTTC
.	TRBV6-2/TRBV6-3	TRBJ1-1	.	CASSLGPETEAFF	TGTGCCAGCAGTCTGGGGCCGGAGACTGAAGCTTTCTTT
TRBD2	TRBV7-9	TRBJ2-7	.	CASSLTSGLEGEQYF	TGTGCCAGCAGCTTAACTAGCGGACTGGAGGGGGAGCAGTACTTC
.	TRBV7-9	TRBJ2-7	.	CASSVGAYEQYF	TGTGCCAGCAGCGTGGGAGCCTACGAGCAGTACTTC
TRBD1	TRBV3-1/TRBV3-2	TRBJ1-4	.	CASSRGQGTEKLFF	TGTGCCAGCAGCCGGGGACAGGGGACCGAAAAACTGTTTTTT
TRBD2	TRBV3-1/TRBV3-2	TRBJ2-1	.	CASSQSRTSVTFF	TGTGCCAGCAGCCAATCCAGGACTAGCGTGACGTTCTTC
TRBD2	TRBV6-2/TRBV6-3	TRBJ2-1	.	CASSYSLERGYNEQFF	TGTGCCAGCAGTTACTCTCTCGAGCGGGGTTACAATGAGCAGTTCTTC
.	TRBV30	TRBJ1-2	.	CAWMLEGGGYTF	TGTGCCTGGATGTTAGAGGGAGGCGGCTACACCTTC
.	TRBV7-7	TRBJ2-3	.	CASSKERTDTQYF	TGTGCTAGCAGCAAGGAGAGGACAGATACGCAGTATTTT
TRBD1	TRBV19	TRBJ1-2	.	CASSPPTGQGDYGYTF	TGTGCCAGTAGTCCCCCGACGGGGCAGGGGGACTATGGCTACACCTTC
.	TRBV28	TRBJ1-2	.	CASSNQLQELGYGYTF	TGTGCCAGCAGCAATCAATTACAGGAGTTGGGCTATGGCTACACCTTC
.	TRBV15	TRBJ2-1	.	CATSRGPRDEQFF	TGTGCCACCAGCAGAGGGCCCAGGGATGAGCAGTTCTTC
TRBD1	TRBV19	TRBJ2-7	.	CASSTGQVQGQYF	TGTGCCAGTAGTACGGGACAGGTCCAGGGGCAGTACTTC
TRBD1	TRBV6-2/TRBV6-3	TRBJ1-1	.	CASSSTGSISEAFF	TGTGCCAGCAGTTCGACAGGGAGCATATCTGAAGCTTTCTTT
.	TRBV28	TRBJ1-1	.	CASRKVWPNTEAFF	TGTGCCAGCAGGAAAGTCTGGCCGAACACTGAAGCTTTCTTT
.	TRBV30	TRBJ1-6	.	CAWSLNRDSPLHF	TGTGCCTGGAGTCTCAACAGGGATTCACCCCTCCACTTT